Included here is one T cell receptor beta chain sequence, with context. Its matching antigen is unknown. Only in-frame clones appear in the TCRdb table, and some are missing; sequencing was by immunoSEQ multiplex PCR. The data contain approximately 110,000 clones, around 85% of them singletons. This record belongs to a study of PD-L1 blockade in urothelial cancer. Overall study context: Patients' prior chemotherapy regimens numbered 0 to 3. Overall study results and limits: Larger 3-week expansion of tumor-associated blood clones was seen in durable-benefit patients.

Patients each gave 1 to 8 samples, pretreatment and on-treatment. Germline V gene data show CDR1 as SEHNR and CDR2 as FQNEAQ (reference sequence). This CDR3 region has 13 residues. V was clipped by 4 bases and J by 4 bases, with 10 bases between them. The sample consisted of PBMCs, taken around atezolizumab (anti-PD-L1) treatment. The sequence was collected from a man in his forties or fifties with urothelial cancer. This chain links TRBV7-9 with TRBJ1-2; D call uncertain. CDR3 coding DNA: TGTGCCAGCAGCTCCCCTTCTCCCTATGGCTACACCTTC. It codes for CASSSPSPYGYTF.